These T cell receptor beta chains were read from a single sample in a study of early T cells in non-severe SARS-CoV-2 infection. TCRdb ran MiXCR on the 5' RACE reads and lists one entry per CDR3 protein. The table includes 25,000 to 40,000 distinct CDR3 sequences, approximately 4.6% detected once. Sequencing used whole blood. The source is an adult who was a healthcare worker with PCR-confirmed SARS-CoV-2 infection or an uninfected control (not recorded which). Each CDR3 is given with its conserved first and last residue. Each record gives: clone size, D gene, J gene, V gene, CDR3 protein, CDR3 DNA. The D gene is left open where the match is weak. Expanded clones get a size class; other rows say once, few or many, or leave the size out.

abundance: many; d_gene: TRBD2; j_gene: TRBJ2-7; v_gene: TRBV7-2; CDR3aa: CASRGLGTSGEQYF; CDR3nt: TGTGCCAGCAGGGGACTCGGGACTAGCGGGGAGCAGTACTTC
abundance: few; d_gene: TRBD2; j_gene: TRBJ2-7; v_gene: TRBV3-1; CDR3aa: CASSHGLAGNEQYF; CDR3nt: TGTGCCAGCAGCCACGGACTAGCGGGGAACGAGCAGTACTTC
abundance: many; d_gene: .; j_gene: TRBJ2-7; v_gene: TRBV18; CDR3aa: CASSPTGPSYEQYF; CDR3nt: TGTGCCAGCTCACCAACGGGGCCCTCCTACGAGCAGTACTTC
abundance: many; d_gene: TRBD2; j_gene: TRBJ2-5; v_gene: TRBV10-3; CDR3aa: CAISESTSGGQETQYF; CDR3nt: TGTGCCATCAGTGAGTCGACTAGCGGGGGCCAAGAGACCCAGTACTTC
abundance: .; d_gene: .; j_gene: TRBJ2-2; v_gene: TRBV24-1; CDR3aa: CATSDLRGELFF; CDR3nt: TGTGCCACCAGTGATTTGCGCGGGGAGCTGTTTTTT
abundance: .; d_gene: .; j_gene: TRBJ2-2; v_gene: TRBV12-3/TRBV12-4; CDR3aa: CASSLMGYTGELFF; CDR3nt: TGTGCCAGCAGTTTAATGGGGTACACCGGGGAGCTGTTTTTT
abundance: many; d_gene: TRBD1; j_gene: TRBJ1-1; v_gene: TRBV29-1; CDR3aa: CSARRGTVNTEAFF; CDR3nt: TGCAGCGCCCGGCGCGGGACAGTGAACACTGAAGCTTTCTTT
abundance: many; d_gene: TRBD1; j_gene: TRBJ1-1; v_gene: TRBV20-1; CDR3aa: CSATTPRQGMNTEAFF; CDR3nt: TGCAGTGCCACAACCCCCAGACAGGGAATGAACACTGAAGCTTTCTTT
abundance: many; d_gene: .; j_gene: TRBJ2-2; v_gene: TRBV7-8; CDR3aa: CASSFQGFGELFF; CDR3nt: TGTGCCAGCAGCTTCCAGGGTTTCGGGGAGCTGTTTTTT
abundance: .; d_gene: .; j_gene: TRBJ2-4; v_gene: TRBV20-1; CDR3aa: CSARPGAKNIQYF; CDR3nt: TGCAGTGCTAGACCAGGAGCCAAAAACATTCAGTACTTC
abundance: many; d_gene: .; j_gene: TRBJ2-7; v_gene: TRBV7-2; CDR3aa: CASSLDPREQYF; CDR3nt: TGTGCCAGCAGCTTAGATCCTAGGGAGCAGTACTTC
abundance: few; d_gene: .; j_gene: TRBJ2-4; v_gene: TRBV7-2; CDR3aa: CASSFQGNIQYF; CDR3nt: TGTGCCAGCAGCTTCCAGGGAAACATTCAGTACTTC
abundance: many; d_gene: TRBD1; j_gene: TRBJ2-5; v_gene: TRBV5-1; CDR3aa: CASSFTWDRDQETQYF; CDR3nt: TGCGCCAGCAGCTTTACCTGGGACAGGGATCAAGAGACCCAGTACTTC
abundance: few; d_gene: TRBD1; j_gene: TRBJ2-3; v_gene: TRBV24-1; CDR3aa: CATRGTGVTDTQYF; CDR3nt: TGTGCCACCAGGGGGACAGGTGTCACAGATACGCAGTATTTT
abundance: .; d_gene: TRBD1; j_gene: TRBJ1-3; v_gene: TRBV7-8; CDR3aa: CASKTRQGANTIYF; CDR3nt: TGTGCCAGCAAAACTCGACAGGGGGCAAACACCATATATTTT
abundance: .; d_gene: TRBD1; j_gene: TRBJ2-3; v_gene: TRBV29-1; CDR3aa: CSIIQGWTGRTDTQYF; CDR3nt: TGCAGCATAATACAGGGCTGGACAGGTCGCACAGATACGCAGTATTTT
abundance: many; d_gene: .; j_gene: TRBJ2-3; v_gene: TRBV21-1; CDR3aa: CASSKAQGGTDTQYF; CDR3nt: TGTGCCAGCAGCAAAGCGCAAGGGGGTACAGATACGCAGTATTTT
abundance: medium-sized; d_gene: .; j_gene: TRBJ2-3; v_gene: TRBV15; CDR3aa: CATGRGTRTDTQYF; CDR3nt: TGTGCCACCGGCCGGGGGACCCGCACAGATACGCAGTATTTT
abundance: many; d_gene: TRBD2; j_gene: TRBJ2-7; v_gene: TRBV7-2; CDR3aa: CASSFLGGTYEQYF; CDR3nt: TGTGCCAGCAGCTTTTTGGGGGGGACTTACGAGCAGTACTTC
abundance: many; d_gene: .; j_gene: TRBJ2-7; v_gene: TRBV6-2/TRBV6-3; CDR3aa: CASSYSTLSSEQYF; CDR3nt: TGTGCCAGCAGTTACTCGACCCTAAGCTCCGAGCAGTACTTC
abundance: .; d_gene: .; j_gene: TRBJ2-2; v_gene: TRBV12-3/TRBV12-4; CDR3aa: CASSPRTEHTGELFF; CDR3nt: TGTGCCAGCAGTCCCCGGACAGAGCACACCGGGGAGCTGTTTTTT
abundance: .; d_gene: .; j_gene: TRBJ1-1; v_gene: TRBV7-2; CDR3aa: CASSPRGAPEAFF; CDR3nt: TGTGCCAGCAGCCCCCGGGGAGCCCCTGAAGCTTTCTTT
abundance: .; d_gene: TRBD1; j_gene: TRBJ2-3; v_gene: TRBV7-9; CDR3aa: CANDGTGGTDTQYF; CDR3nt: TGTGCCAACGACGGGACAGGGGGCACAGATACGCAGTATTTT
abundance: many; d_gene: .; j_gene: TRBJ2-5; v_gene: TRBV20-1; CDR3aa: CSAASIETQYF; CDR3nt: TGCAGTGCAGCCTCAATAGAGACCCAGTACTTC
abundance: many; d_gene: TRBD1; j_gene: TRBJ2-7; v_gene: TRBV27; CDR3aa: CASSLSSGTGEGEQYF; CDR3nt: TGTGCCAGCAGTTTATCCTCCGGGACAGGGGAAGGCGAGCAGTACTTC
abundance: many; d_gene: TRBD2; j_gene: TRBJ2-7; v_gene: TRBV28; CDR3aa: CASSSSGNHPYEQYF; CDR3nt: TGTGCCAGCAGTTCTAGCGGAAACCACCCCTACGAGCAGTACTTC
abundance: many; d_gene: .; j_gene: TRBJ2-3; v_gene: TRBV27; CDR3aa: CASHGLASTDTQYF; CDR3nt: TGTGCCAGCCATGGGCTAGCGAGCACAGATACGCAGTATTTT
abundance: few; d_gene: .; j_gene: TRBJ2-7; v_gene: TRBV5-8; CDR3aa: CASNQGGSVEQYF; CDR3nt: TGTGCCAGCAACCAAGGAGGGTCGGTCGAGCAGTACTTC
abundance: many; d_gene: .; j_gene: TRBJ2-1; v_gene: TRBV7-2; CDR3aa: CASSPPPEGRNEQFF; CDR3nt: TGTGCCAGCAGCCCCCCACCGGAGGGGAGGAATGAGCAGTTCTTC
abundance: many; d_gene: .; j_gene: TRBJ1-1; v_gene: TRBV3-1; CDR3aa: CASSQKDGMNTEAFF; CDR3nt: TGTGCCAGCAGCCAAAAGGACGGAATGAACACTGAAGCTTTCTTT
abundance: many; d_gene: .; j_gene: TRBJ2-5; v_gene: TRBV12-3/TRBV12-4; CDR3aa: CASSLPGKETQYF; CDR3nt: TGTGCCAGCAGTTTACCCGGGAAGGAGACCCAGTACTTC
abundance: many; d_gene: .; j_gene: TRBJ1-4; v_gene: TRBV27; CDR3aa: CASSDVEKLFF; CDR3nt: TGTGCCAGCAGTGATGTTGAAAAACTGTTTTTT
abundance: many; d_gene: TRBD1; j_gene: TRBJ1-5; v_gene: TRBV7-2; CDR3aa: CASSLGDRVNQPQHF; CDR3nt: TGTGCCAGCAGCTTAGGGGACAGAGTAAATCAGCCCCAGCATTTT
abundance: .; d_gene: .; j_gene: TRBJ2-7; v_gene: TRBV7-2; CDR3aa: CASSPLEYEQYF; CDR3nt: TGTGCCAGCAGCCCTCTAGAGTACGAGCAGTACTTC
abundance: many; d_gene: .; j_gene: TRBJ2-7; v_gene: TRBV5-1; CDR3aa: CASSPGGRTSYEQYF; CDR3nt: TGCGCCAGCAGCCCGGGTGGACGGACCTCCTACGAGCAGTACTTC